These T cell receptor beta chains were read from a single sample in a study of T cells in Graves' hyperthyroidism and ophthalmopathy. One entry per CDR3 protein results from TCRdb running MiXCR on the multiplex PCR reads. Altogether 600,000 to 650,000 distinct CDR3 sequences are present, less than 25% being singletons, with the ten largest covering more than 30%. The specimen sequenced was blood. The source is a man aged 25-45 years with Graves' ophthalmopathy. Each CDR3 is given with its conserved first and last residue. D genes are given only for firm matches. Size tells how often a clone was seen (once, few, many) or the class of an expanded clone, and some rows leave it out.

V gene	D gene	J gene	clone size	CDR3 protein	CDR3 DNA
TRBV2	.	TRBJ2-1	many	CASSNANEQFF	TGTGCCAGCAGCAATGCCAATGAGCAGTTCTTC
TRBV20-1	.	TRBJ2-7	.	CSARRPEGLTYEQYF	TGCAGTGCTAGACGCCCCGAGGGGCTAACCTACGAGCAGTACTTC
TRBV28	.	TRBJ1-2	.	CASSPVPLSGYGYTF	TGTGCCAGCAGCCCCGTTCCCCTAAGCGGGTATGGCTACACCTTC
TRBV6-2/TRBV6-3	TRBD2	TRBJ2-1	many	CASSHGLAGRVSYNEQFF	TGTGCCAGCAGCCATGGACTAGCGGGACGGGTCTCCTACAATGAGCAGTTCTTC
TRBV11-2	TRBD1	TRBJ2-7	few	CASSPTGALYEQYF	TGTGCCAGCAGCCCGACAGGGGCCCTATACGAGCAGTACTTC
TRBV28	TRBD1	TRBJ1-5	many	CASSSPGQGRQPQHF	TGTGCCAGCAGCTCCCCGGGACAGGGCCGTCAGCCCCAGCATTTT
TRBV13	.	TRBJ2-1	many	CASKEPAHNEQFF	TGTGCCAGCAAAGAACCGGCCCACAATGAGCAGTTCTTC
TRBV29-1	.	TRBJ2-1	.	CSVEGTSHNEQFF	TGCAGCGTTGAGGGTACCTCCCACAATGAGCAGTTCTTC
TRBV20-1	.	TRBJ2-3	few	CSAPEGGPDTQYF	TGCAGTGCCCCCGAGGGGGGCCCGGATACGCAGTATTTT
TRBV2	.	TRBJ1-1	.	CASSEEGVATEAFF	TGTGCCAGCAGTGAAGAAGGGGTGGCAACTGAAGCTTTCTTT
TRBV2	TRBD1	TRBJ2-1	many	CASSGQGADNEQFF	TGTGCCAGCAGTGGACAGGGGGCCGACAATGAGCAGTTCTTC
TRBV5-1	.	TRBJ2-3	many	CASSPSGATQYF	TGCGCCAGCAGCCCGAGTGGGGCTACGCAGTATTTT
TRBV7-9	TRBD2	TRBJ2-5	once	CASSLREARETQYF	TGTGCCAGCAGCTTACGGGAGGCTCGAGAGACCCAGTACTTC
TRBV7-2	.	TRBJ1-4	.	CASSSRGLGEKLFF	TGTGCCAGCAGCTCCAGGGGACTAGGTGAAAAACTGTTTTTT
TRBV19	TRBD1	TRBJ1-5	.	CASSAGGWPDQPQHF	TGTGCCAGTAGCGCAGGGGGGTGGCCGGATCAGCCCCAGCATTTT
TRBV4-1	.	TRBJ2-1	.	CASSQGAYRGEQFF	TGCGCCAGCAGCCAAGGGGCCTACCGGGGCGAGCAGTTCTTC
TRBV7-7	.	TRBJ2-7	.	CASSVGRDYEQYF	TGTGCTAGCAGCGTAGGACGGGACTACGAGCAGTACTTC
TRBV12-3/TRBV12-4	.	TRBJ1-2	few	CASSPQDSKHAGYTF	TGTGCCAGCAGCCCTCAGGACAGCAAGCATGCAGGCTACACCTTC
TRBV20-1	TRBD2	TRBJ2-3	.	CSATLEGTTSTDTQYF	TGCAGTGCTACCCTGGAAGGGACTACTAGCACAGATACGCAGTATTTT
TRBV5-1	.	TRBJ2-3	many	CASSLAPSTDTQYF	TGCGCCAGCAGCTTGGCCCCCAGCACAGATACGCAGTATTTT
TRBV11-2	.	TRBJ2-1	many	CASSLGPPNPNEQFF	TGTGCCAGCAGCCTCGGACCCCCGAACCCCAATGAGCAGTTCTTC
TRBV5-5	TRBD2	TRBJ2-3	many	CASSLGLAEASDTQYF	TGTGCCAGCAGTTTAGGACTAGCGGAGGCCTCGGATACGCAGTATTTT
TRBV20-1	TRBD2	TRBJ2-3	.	CSAPGGLAGGTPTDTQYF	TGCAGTGCCCCTGGGGGGCTAGCGGGAGGGACACCCACAGATACGCAGTATTTT
TRBV4-1	.	TRBJ1-1	.	CASSQEAWGNTEAFF	TGCGCCAGCAGCCAAGAAGCGTGGGGGAACACTGAAGCTTTCTTT
TRBV2	.	TRBJ2-5	.	CASTLAGALQETQYF	TGTGCCAGCACCCTGGCAGGGGCCCTCCAAGAGACCCAGTACTTC
TRBV28	TRBD1	TRBJ2-4	many	CASSLRQGSAKNIQYF	TGTGCCAGCAGTCTAAGACAGGGGAGTGCCAAAAACATTCAGTACTTC
TRBV7-2	.	TRBJ2-7	few	CASSLVAGVGSYEQYF	TGTGCCAGCAGCTTAGTCGCCGGGGTTGGCTCCTACGAGCAGTACTTC
TRBV4-1	TRBD2	TRBJ2-1	.	CASSNSGNYNEQFF	TGCGCCAGCAGCAACAGCGGGAACTACAATGAGCAGTTCTTC
TRBV20-1	.	TRBJ1-2	few	CSAPFFPYGYTF	TGCAGTGCTCCTTTTTTCCCCTATGGCTACACCTTC
TRBV2	.	TRBJ1-4	few	CASSVAGWETNEKLFF	TGTGCCAGCAGCGTCGCGGGGTGGGAAACTAATGAAAAACTGTTTTTT
TRBV5-6	TRBD2	TRBJ2-2	.	CASRWTSGNTGELFF	TGTGCCAGCAGATGGACTAGCGGAAACACCGGGGAGCTGTTTTTT
TRBV9	TRBD2	TRBJ2-2	.	CASSPRAGGFTGELFF	TGTGCCAGCAGCCCTCGAGCGGGAGGGTTCACCGGGGAGCTGTTTTTT
TRBV30	TRBD2	TRBJ2-1	many	CAWSLLAGNEQFF	TGTGCCTGGAGTTTGCTAGCGGGGAACGAGCAGTTCTTC